The 8 T cell receptor beta chains below come from one sample, sequenced in a study of blood T cell repertoires in COVID-19. Libraries were prepared by immunoSEQ multiplex PCR; TCRdb keeps only in-frame clonotypes and omits some of them. The sample lists 150,000 to 200,000 clones, around 80% occurring once. The sequenced sample was peripheral blood. These receptors were collected from a man aged 55-75 years with acute or convalescent COVID-19.

This chain uses TRBV7-9 with TRBJ1-3; 8 nucleotides agree with TRBD1. V shed 3 bases, J shed 6 bases, and the junction held 7 bases outside the gene matches. CDR1 SEHNR and CDR2 FQNEAQ come from the germline V gene (reference sequence). The length of the CDR3 is 15 residues. This CDR3 is CASSLRQGWENTIYF. The CDR3 DNA reads as TGTGCCAGCAGCTTGCGACAGGGGTGGGAAAACACCATATATTTT.

This rearrangement joins TRBV18 to TRBJ1-2; 10 bases align to TRBD1. Germline values: CDR1 KGHSH, CDR2 LQKENI. The V and J ends lost 6 bases and 8 bases, in that order; junction bases with no gene match: 9. This CDR3 comprises 14 residues. CDR3 residues: CASSGDRGSGGYTF. The CDR3 bases are TGTGCCAGCTCGGGGGACAGGGGTTCCGGCGGCTACACCTTC.

The chain uses TRBV4-3 and TRBJ2-7, with 7 bases matching TRBD2. Germline V gives CDR1 LGHNA, CDR2 YSLEER. There are 14 residues in the CDR3. The J segment lost 4 bases and the V segment lost 1 base, leaving 4 bases of the junction unmatched. The CDR3 DNA is TGCGCCAGCAGCCAAGGGCGAGCGGGGTACGAGCAGTACTTC. Translation gives CASSQGRAGYEQYF.

This clone showed up just a few times. The chain is built from TRBV19 and TRBJ1-5; TRBD1 matches at 11 bases. V dropped 7 bases and J dropped 9; count of bases not matched to a gene: 11. The CDR3 contains 15 residues. Germline CDR1 is LNHDA and CDR2 is SQIVND (reference sequence). The CDR3 nucleotides read TGTGCCAGTACCGAATCCGGGACAGGGGGGTGGCCCCAGCATTTT. As protein: CASTESGTGGWPQHF.

The J gene is TRBJ1-1, the V gene TRBV2; 8 nucleotides line up with TRBD1. J lost 4 bases, V lost 5 bases, and 6 bases had no gene match. CDR3 length: 14 amino acids. Germline lookup yields CDR1 SNHLY and CDR2 FYNNEI. This chain's CDR3 is CASSLRGQGTEAFF. For the CDR3, the DNA is TGTGCCAGCAGTCTCAGGGGGCAGGGCACTGAAGCTTTCTTT.

The V call is TRBV24-1, the J call TRBJ2-5; 11 bases align to TRBD2. Germline-derived CDR1 and CDR2 are KGHDR and SFDVKD. Trimming cost V 4 bases and J 2 bases; bases outside gene matches: 8. The CDR3 runs to 17 residues. In DNA form, the CDR3 reads TGTGCCACCAGTGAATCGACTAGCGGGGTACTTCAAGAGACCCAGTACTTC. Its translation: CATSESTSGVLQETQYF.

The chain employs TRBV6-5 and TRBJ1-1; no clear D gene. The V and J ends lost 5 bases and 4 bases respectively, with 17 bases between them. Germline CDR1 and CDR2: MNHEY and SVGAGI. This CDR3 region has 15 residues. This CDR3 reads CASSPSVGVSTEAFF. The DNA for the CDR3 is TGTGCCAGCAGTCCGTCCGTCGGAGTTTCCACTGAAGCTTTCTTT.

The rearrangement joins TRBV13 to TRBJ2-7, with TRBD1 identical over 10 bases. CDR3 length: 16 residues. The V and J ends lost 7 bases and 1 base, in that order; junction bases with no gene match: 10. CDR1 PRHDT and CDR2 FYEKMQ come from the germline V gene (reference sequence). CDR3 in amino acids: CASTIAGQGLSYEQYF. In DNA, the CDR3 is TGTGCCAGCACCATAGCGGGACAGGGGTTATCCTACGAGCAGTACTTC.